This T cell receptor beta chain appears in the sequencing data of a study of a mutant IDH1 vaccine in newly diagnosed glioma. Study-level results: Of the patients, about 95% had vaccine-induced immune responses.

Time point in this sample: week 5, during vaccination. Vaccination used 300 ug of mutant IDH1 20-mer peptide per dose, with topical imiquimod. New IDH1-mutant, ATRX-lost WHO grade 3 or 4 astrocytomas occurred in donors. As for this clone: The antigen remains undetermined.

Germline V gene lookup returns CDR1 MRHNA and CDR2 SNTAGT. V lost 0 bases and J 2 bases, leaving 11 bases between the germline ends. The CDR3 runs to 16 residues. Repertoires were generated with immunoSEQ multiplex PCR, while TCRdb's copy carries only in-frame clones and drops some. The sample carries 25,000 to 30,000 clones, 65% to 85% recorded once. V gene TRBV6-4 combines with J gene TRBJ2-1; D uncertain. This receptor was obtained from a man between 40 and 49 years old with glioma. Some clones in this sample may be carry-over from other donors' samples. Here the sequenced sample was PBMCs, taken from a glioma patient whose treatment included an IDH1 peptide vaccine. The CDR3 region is CASSDSGLGTYNEQFF. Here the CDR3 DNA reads TGTGCCAGCAGTGACTCCGGCCTAGGCACCTACAATGAGCAGTTCTTC.